Following are 2 T cell receptor beta chains from one sample sequenced in a study of T cells after yellow fever vaccination. TCRdb re-called the 5' RACE reads with MiXCR, one entry per CDR3 protein. The table includes a few hundred thousand distinct CDR3 sequences, roughly 10% detected once. This specimen consisted of PBMCs, obtained on the day of the first yellow fever vaccination. These TCRs come from a man aged 18 to 30 who received the YFV17D yellow fever vaccine.

This clonotype was seen more than once but under ten times. Written as DNA, the CDR3 is TGTGCCAGCAGCTCCCAGGGAGAGGGTTTGGGCACTGAAGCTTTCTTT. Its translation: CASSSQGEGLGTEAFF. This sequence joins TRBV7-3 and TRBJ1-1, with D possibly matching TRBD1 (5 bases). This CDR3 is 16 amino acids long. CDR1 is SGHTA and CDR2 is FQGTGA in the germline V gene. V was cut by 4 bases and J by 4 bases, with 19 bases left in between.

The chain uses TRBV11-1 and TRBJ2-1; the D gene is possibly TRBD1 (6 bases). V was cut by 7 bases and J by 8 bases, with 21 bases left in between. This CDR3 is 15 amino acids long. Germline assignment: CDR1 SGHAT and CDR2 FQDESV (reference sequence). The CDR3 sequence: CASTPSLGRGYEQFF. The CDR3 DNA is TGTGCCAGCACCCCAAGTCTGGGCAGGGGTTATGAGCAGTTCTTC.